This T cell receptor beta chain was found in a study of T-cell reconstitution after alpha-beta-depleted transplantation in children. The germline V gene has CDR1 SGHRS and CDR2 YFSETQ. The CDR3 has 14 amino acids. V was trimmed by 0 bases and J by 1 base, leaving 7 bases between them. This clonotype was seen at least ten times. Its antigen is as yet unknown. Study conclusions and caveats: There were some patients whose high TCRbeta diversity at day 60 came from surviving recipient T cells and thymic progenitors. In patients about two months after transplant, alpha-beta T cells reportedly arose from several hundred expanded graft clones. Hyperexpanded clones declined; after one year, newly produced T cells mostly supplied diversity.

Unique molecular identifiers featured in how the TCRbeta library was prepared. TCRdb re-derived calls from the PCR reads in MiXCR, one entry per CDR3 protein. Here the sample spans approximately 300,000 distinct CDR3 sequences, about 9.4% being singletons. The source material was PBMCs, sampled before TCRalphabeta/CD19-depleted stem cell transplant. The receptor was derived from a boy under three years old with acute myeloid leukemia, due to receive a stem cell transplant. The V gene is TRBV5-1, the J gene TRBJ1-2, with D tentatively TRBD1 (6 bases). The chain's CDR3 is CASSLGQVNYGYTF. In DNA, the CDR3 is TGCGCCAGCAGCTTGGGACAGGTTAACTATGGCTACACCTTC. The full variable domain, its missing parts supplied by reference TRBV5-1 and TRBJ1-2, is KAGVTQTPRYLIKTRGQQVTLSCSPISGHRSVSWYQQTPGQGLQFLFEYFSETQRNKGNFPGRFSGRQFSNSRSEMNVSTLELGDSALYLCASSLGQVNYGYTFGSGTRLTVV.